This T cell receptor (beta chain) was captured in a study of T-cell memory formation after mild COVID-19. Whole-study context: TCR clusters showed largely donor specificity. The study's findings and limits: Mainly CM and EM harbored the contracting CD4+ clones; mainly EMRA harbored the CD8+ ones. Prior to infection, memory already included some responding clones, suggesting cross-reactive memory joined. The authors left the SARS-CoV-2 specificity of second-wave clones peaking on day 37 unconfirmed.

This clonotype appeared a few times. Its antigen is currently unknown. TCRdb processed the 5' RACE reads anew with MiXCR; each CDR3 protein has one entry. The sample consists of 400,000 to 450,000 distinct CDR3 sequences, approximately 19% of them appearing once. The CDR3 length is 14 residues. The junction had 5 bases not matched to a gene; V was cut back by 4 bases and J by 5 bases. Germline lookup yields CDR1 ENHRY and CDR2 SYGVKD. The TCR was taken from a man younger than 35 who had mild COVID-19 (a few samples of this study predate the infection). Cell type and time point are not known. The chain uses TRBV10-3 and TRBJ1-1; TRBD1 aligns across 9 bases. Sequenced material: PBMCs or a T cell subset sorted from them (not recorded which). The CDR3 DNA follows: TGTGCCATCAGTGCCGGACAGGGGCAAACTGAAGCTTTCTTT. This gives the protein CAISAGQGQTEAFF.